This T cell receptor (beta chain) was profiled in a study of memory CD4+ T cells and cytomegalovirus serostatus (dated by TCRdb to between 2018 and 2021). For the wider study: The cohort included approximately 35 healthy adults from Belgium, of whom 9 were CMV seropositive and 24 were CMV seronegative. The study sequenced CD4+ memory TCRbeta repertoires of a Belgian cohort with known cytomegalovirus serostatus to replicate a published TCR-based CMV serostatus classifier. What the study reported, not specific to this receptor: Among the 150 to 200 previously reported CMV-associated TCRbeta sequences, 60 to 70 showed up in the CD4+ memory repertoires, with each one found in between one and five individuals. The results were interpreted as suggesting that the CMV-associated TCR signature is largely present in the CD4+ memory repertoire. The original-framework classifier achieved a median bootstrapped AUC of 0.95 with a 95% CI of 0.76-1.00 on the Belgian cohort. Only CD4+CD45RO+ memory cells were sequenced, in contrast to the original study, which included naive and memory CD4+ and CD8+ populations. For CMV serostatus prediction, a median bootstrapped AUC of about 0.96 was reached with the original framework, and a median bootstrapped AUC of around 0.9 was reached with a US-trained random forest.

The Quick-DNA Microprep Kit was used to extract genomic DNA from the sorted cells. TCRbeta DNA was amplified with the immunoSEQ hsTCRbeta kit following the manufacturer's protocol. An Illumina MiSeq instrument was used to sequence the TCRbeta libraries. As for the authors' bioinformatics: Following removal of out-of-frame sequences, 2.3 million or so distinct TCRbeta sequences were retained, with an average of roughly 71,000 per individual. Each individual was scored using the number of some 150 previously reported CMV-associated TCRbeta sequences that the individual carried and the total number of productive distinct TCRbeta sequences. A beta-binomial model was reimplemented in Python, and scikit-learn random forests with default parameters were trained on data from the US cohort. Classifier performance on the Belgian cohort was reported as the median AUC with percentile confidence intervals calculated over 10,000 bootstrap iterations. Imported from immuneACCESS, the table was reduced by TCRdb to in-frame sequences with V and J called. These copies leave out some clones; in studies compared against another copy, an unresolved V gene accounts for under half, and the cause of the remainder is not known. V and J calls and clone size are those listed in that table; D and trimming were worked out from the DNA. This sample gives tens of thousands of clones in total; about three quarters of them show up just once. The top ten clones comprise under 0.7% of the sample.

Single viable CD3+CD4+CD8-CD45RO+ cells were sorted as memory CD4+ T cells on a FACSAria II. To determine CMV serostatus, a Roche Elecsys assay was used that detects serum IgG against CMV pp150, pp28, p38 and p52. After thawing, total CD4+ T cells were enriched by positive selection with CD4 magnetic microbeads. The samples came from a different study that was designed specifically to examine the CD4+ T cell memory repertoire. Peripheral blood mononuclear cells were isolated and cryopreserved following standard operating procedures; serum was stored at -80 °C. Staining used CD3-PerCP (BW264/56), CD4-APC (RPA-T4), CD45RO-PE (UCHT1) and CD8-Pacific Orange (3B5) antibodies, with Sytox blue excluding non-viable cells. The CDR3 starts with the cysteine, ends with the phenylalanine, and has 15 residues. Only the CDR3 DNA is retained, 45 bases long and in frame from the first base. V is trimmed back by 5 bases and J by 2 bases, and the junction contains 4 bases that no gene match accounts for. CDR1 is given as SNHLY and CDR2 as FYNNEI, both from the germline V gene.

Comments on this clone: There is no known antigen for this receptor. No qualities accompany the bases; no much larger clone lies one base away.

This receptor chain uses TRBV2 and TRBJ2-7; TRBD2 matches 12 bases in the middle. The source is an adult in good health and CMV-seronegative. Sequenced input: memory CD4+ T cells from blood. CDR3 protein: CASSSRTSGAYEQYF. The DNA reads TGTGCCAGCAGTTCGAGGACTAGCGGGGCCTACGAGCAGTACTTC.